Included here is one T cell receptor beta chain sequence, with context. Its specificity is not known. This sample is drawn from a study of vaccination and CD4 T cells after COVID-19. Background on the study: Diagnosis preceded the drawing of post-COVID samples by a median 101 days (range 35 to 161).

CD4+ T cells that had been cultured provided DNA sequenced with the Oncomine TCR Beta short-read assay. It was cultured CD4+ T cells from which genomic DNA was extracted. MiXCR was run by TCRdb on the PCR reads, yielding one entry per CDR3 protein. Among fewer than 25,000 distinct CDR3 sequences, 35% to 45% were seen once, and the ten largest hold less than 20%. CDR1 SGHNT and CDR2 YENEEA come from the germline V gene. CDR3 length: 15 amino acids. V was clipped by 5 bases and J by 3 bases, with 11 bases between them. Treatment defined: approximately 9-day PBMC culture with coronavirus spike peptide pools or control peptides (ViraFEST assay).

The chain carries TRBV11-3 and TRBJ1-6, with TRBD1 as a possible D gene (6 bases). The TCR originated in a human donor who received a COVID-19 vaccine. The sample here was CD4+ T cells from blood, cultured in vitro, taken before SARS-CoV-2 vaccination. The CDR3 is CASSTRQVYNSPLHF. In DNA form, the CDR3 reads TGTGCCAGCAGCACTCGACAGGTCTATAATTCACCCCTCCACTTT.